This T cell receptor (beta chain) is from a study of T cells in Graves' hyperthyroidism and ophthalmopathy. Uncontrolled infection, other autoimmune disease, pregnancy or lactation excluded patients. This clonotype was recorded many times. The CDR3 runs 15 residues. Trimming took off 0 bases at V and 4 bases at J, with 16 bases between the two ends. Germline CDR1 reads DFQATT; CDR2 reads SNEGSKA (reference sequence). Amplified TCR beta CDR3 regions came from RNA transcripts. First-round RT-PCR targeting the TCR CDR3 was performed with the HTBI primer set. MiXCR was run by TCRdb on the multiplex PCR reads, yielding one entry per CDR3 protein. In the table there are a few hundred thousand distinct CDR3 sequences, more than 15% of which are singletons.

The receptor's source is a middle-aged woman with Graves' ophthalmopathy. The V and J genes are TRBV20-1 and TRBJ2-7; D perhaps matches TRBD2 (5 bases). Sequenced material: blood. The CDR3 here is CSARDLLGESYEQYF. The CDR3 DNA is TGCAGTGCTAGAGATCTGTTGGGAGAGAGTTACGAGCAGTACTTC.